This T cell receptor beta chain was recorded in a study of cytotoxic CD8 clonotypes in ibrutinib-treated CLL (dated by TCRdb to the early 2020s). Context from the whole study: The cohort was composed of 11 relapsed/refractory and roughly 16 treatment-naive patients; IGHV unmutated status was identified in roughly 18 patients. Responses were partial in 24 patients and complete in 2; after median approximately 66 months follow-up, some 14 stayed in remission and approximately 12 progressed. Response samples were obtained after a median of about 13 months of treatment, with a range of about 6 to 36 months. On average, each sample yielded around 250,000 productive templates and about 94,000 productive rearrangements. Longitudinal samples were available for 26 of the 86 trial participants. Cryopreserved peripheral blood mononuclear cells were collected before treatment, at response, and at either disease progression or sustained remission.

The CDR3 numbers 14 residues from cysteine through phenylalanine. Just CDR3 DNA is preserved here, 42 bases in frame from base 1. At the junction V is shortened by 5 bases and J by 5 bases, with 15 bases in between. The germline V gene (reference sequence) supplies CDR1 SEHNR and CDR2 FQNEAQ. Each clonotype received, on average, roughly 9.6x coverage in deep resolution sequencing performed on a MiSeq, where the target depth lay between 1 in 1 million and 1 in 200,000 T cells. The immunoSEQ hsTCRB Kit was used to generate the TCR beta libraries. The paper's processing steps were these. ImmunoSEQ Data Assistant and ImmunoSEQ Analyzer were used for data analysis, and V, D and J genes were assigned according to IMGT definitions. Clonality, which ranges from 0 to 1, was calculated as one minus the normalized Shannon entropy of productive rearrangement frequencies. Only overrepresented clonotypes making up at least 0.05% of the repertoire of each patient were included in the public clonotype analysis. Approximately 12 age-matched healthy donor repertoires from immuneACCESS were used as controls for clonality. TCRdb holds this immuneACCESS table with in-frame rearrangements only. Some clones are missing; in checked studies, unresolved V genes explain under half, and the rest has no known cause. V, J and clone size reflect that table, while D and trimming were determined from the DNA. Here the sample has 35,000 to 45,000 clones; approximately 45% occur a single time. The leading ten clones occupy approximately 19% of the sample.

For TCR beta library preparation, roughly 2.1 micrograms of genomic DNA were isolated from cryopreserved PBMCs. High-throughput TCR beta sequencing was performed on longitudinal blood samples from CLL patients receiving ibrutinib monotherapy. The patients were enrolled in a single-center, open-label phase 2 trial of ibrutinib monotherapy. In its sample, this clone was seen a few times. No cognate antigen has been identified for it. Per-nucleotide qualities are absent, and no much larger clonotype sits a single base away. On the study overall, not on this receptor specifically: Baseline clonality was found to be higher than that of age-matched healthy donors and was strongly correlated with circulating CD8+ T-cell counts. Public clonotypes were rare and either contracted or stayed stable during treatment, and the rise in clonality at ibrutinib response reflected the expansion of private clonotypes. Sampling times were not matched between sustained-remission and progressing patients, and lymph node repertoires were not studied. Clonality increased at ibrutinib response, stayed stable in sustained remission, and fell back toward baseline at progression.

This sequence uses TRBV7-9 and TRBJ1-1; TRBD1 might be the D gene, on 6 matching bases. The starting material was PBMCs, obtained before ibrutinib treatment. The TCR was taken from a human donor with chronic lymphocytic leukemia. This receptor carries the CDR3 CASSPLQGGTEAFF. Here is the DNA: TGTGCCAGCAGCCCACTACAGGGAGGGACTGAAGCTTTCTTT.